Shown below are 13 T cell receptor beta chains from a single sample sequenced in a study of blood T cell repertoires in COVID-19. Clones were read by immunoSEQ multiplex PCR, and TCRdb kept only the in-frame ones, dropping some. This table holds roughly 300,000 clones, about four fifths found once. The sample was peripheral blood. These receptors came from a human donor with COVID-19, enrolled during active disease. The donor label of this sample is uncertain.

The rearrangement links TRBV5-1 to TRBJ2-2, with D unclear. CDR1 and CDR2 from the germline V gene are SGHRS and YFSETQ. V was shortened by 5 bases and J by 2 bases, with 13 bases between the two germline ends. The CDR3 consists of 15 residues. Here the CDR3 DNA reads TGCGCCAGCAGTCTTCAGAACATTAACACCGGGGAGCTGTTTTTT. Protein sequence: CASSLQNINTGELFF.

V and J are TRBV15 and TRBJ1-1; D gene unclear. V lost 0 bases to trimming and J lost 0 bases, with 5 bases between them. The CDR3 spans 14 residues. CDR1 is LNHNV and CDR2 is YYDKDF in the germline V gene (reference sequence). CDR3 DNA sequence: TGTGCCACCAGCAGAGAGCGGGTGAACACTGAAGCTTTCTTT. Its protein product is CATSRERVNTEAFF.

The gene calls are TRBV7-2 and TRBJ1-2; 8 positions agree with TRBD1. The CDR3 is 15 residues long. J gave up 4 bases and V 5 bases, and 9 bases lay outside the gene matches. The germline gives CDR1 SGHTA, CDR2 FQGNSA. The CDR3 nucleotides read TGTGCCAGCAGCCATTCTCAGGGGGCGCGCTATGGCTACACCTTC. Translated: CASSHSQGARYGYTF.

The CDR3: CASSSPGANYGYTF. CDR3 in DNA: TGTGCCAGCAGCTCGCCGGGGGCTAACTATGGCTACACCTTC. This chain joins TRBV6-5 and TRBJ1-2; D may be TRBD1 (5 bases). There are 14 residues in the CDR3. The germline gives CDR1 MNHEY, CDR2 SVGAGI. The V and J ends lost 6 bases and 0 bases respectively, with 11 bases between them.

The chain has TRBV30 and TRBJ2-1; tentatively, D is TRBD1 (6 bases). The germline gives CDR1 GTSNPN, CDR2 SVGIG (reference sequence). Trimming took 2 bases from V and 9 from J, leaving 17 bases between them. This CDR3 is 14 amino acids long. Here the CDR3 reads CAWSRGTFPAEQFF. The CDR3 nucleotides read TGTGCCTGGAGTAGGGGGACATTCCCGGCTGAGCAGTTCTTC.

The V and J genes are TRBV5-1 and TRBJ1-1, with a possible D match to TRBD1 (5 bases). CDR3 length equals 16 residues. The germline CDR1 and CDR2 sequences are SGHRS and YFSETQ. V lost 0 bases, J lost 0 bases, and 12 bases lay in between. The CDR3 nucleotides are TGCGCCAGCAGCTTGGTTCCAGGGTCGATGAACACTGAAGCTTTCTTT. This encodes CASSLVPGSMNTEAFF.

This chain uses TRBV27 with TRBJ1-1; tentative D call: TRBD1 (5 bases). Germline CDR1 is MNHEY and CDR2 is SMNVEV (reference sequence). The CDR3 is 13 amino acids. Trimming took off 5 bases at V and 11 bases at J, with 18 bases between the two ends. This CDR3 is CASSLTGHFQAFF. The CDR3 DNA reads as TGTGCCAGCAGTCTAACCGGACACTTCCAGGCTTTCTTT.

The DNA for the CDR3 is TGTGCCAGCAGTGAAGTGGGGAGGGGGTCCCACGAGCAGTACTTC. Protein sequence: CASSEVGRGSHEQYF. The chain carries TRBV2 and TRBJ2-7; D is possibly TRBD2 (7 bases). The CDR3 is made up of 15 amino acids. Between the trimmed V and J ends, which lost 1 base and 5 bases, there was a span of 15 bases. Germline-derived CDR1 and CDR2 are SNHLY and FYNNEI.

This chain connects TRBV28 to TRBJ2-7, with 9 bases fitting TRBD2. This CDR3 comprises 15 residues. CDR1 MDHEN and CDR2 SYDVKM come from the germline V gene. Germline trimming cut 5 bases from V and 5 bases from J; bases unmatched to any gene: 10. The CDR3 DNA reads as TGTGCCAGCAGTCTAATATCTCGGACTAGCGACGAGCAGTACTTC. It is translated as CASSLISRTSDEQYF.

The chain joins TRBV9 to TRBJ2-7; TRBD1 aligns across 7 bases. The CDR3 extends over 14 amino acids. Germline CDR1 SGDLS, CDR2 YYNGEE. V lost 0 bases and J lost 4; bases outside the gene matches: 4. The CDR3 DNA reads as TGTGCCAGCAGCGTAGGCAGGGGGAATTACGAGCAGTACTTC. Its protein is CASSVGRGNYEQYF.

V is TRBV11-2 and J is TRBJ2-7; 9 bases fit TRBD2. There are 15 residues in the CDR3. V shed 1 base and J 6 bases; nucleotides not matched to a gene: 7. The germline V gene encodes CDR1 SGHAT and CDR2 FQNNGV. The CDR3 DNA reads TGTGCCAGCAGCTTAGTCGGCGGGAGGGCCTCCGAGCAGTACTTC. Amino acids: CASSLVGGRASEQYF. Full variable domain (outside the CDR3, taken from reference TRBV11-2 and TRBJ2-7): EAGVAQSPRYKIIEKRQSVAFWCNPISGHATLYWYQQILGQGPKLLIQFQNNGVVDDSQLPKDRFSAERLKGVDSTLKIQPAKLEDSAVYLCASSLVGGRASEQYFGPGTRLTVT.

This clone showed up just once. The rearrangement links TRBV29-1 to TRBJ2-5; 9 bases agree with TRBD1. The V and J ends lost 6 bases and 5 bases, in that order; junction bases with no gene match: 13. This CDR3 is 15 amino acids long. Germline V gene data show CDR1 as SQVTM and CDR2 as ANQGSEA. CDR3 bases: TGCAGCGTCCAAACAGGGGGCGCCCACTATGAGACCCAGTACTTC. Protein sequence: CSVQTGGAHYETQYF.

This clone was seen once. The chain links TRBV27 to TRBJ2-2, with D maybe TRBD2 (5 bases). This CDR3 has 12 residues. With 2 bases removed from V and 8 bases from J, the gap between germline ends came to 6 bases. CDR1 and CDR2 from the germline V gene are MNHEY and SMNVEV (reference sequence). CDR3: CASSLGGGELFF. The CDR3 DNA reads TGTGCCAGCAGTTTAGGCGGGGGGGAGCTGTTTTTT.